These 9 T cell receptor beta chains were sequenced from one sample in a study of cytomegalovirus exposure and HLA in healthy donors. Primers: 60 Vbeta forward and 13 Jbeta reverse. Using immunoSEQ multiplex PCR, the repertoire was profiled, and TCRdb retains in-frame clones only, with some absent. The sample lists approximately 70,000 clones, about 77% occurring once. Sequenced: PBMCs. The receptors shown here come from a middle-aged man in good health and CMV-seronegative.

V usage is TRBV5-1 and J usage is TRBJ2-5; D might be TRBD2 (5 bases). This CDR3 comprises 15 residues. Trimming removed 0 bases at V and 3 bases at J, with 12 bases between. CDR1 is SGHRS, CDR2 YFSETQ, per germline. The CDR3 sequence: CASSLGTGWEETQYF. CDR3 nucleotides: TGCGCCAGCAGCTTGGGTACGGGATGGGAAGAGACCCAGTACTTC.

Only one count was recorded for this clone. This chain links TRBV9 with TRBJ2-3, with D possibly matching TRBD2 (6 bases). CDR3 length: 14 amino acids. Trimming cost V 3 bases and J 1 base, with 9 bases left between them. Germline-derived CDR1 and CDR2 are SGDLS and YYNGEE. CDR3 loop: CASSGDSRTDTQYF. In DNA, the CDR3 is TGTGCCAGCAGCGGGGACTCCCGCACAGATACGCAGTATTTT.

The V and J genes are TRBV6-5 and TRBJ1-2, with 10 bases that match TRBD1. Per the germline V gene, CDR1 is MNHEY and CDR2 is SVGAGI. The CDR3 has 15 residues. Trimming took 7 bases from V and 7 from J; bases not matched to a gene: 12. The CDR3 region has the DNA TGTGCCAGCAACGAACCCGGGACAGGGGTTTCTGGCTACACCTTC. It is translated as CASNEPGTGVSGYTF.

CDR3 in amino acids: CASSGDRGMFTEAFF. Written as DNA, the CDR3 is TGTGCCAGCAGTGGAGACAGGGGAATGTTCACTGAAGCTTTCTTT. The chain joins TRBV6-1 to TRBJ1-1; 8 bases line up with TRBD1. Per the germline V gene, CDR1 is MNHNS and CDR2 is SASEGT. After removal of 4 bases from V and 4 bases from J, the junction contained 8 bases not matched to a gene. This CDR3 has 15 amino acids.

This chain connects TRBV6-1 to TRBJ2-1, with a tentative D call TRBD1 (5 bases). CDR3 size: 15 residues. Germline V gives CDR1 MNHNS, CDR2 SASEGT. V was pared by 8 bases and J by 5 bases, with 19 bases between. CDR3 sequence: CASAFPWGQDNEQFF. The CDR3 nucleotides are TGTGCCAGCGCCTTTCCGTGGGGCCAGGACAATGAGCAGTTCTTC.

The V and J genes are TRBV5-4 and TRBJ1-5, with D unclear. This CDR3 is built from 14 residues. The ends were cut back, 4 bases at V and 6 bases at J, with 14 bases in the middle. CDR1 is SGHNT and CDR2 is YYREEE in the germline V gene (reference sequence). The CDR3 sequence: CASSANGIAQPQHF. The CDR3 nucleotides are TGTGCCAGCAGCGCCAACGGGATTGCTCAGCCCCAGCATTTT.

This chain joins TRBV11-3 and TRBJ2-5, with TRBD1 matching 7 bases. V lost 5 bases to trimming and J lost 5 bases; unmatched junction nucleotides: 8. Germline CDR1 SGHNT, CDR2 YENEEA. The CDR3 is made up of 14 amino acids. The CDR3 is CASSLRGKEETQYF. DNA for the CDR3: TGTGCCAGCAGCCTCAGGGGGAAAGAGGAGACCCAGTACTTC. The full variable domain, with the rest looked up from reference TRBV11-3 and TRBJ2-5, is EAGVVQSPRYKIIEKKQPVAFWCNPISGHNTLYWYLQNLGQGPELLIRYENEEAVDDSQLPKDRFSAERLKGVDSTLKIQPAELGDSAVYLCASSLRGKEETQYFGPGTRLLVL.

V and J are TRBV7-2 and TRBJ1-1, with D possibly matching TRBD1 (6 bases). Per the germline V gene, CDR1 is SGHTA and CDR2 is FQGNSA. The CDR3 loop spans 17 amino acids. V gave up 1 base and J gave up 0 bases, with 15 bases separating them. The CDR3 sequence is CASSLGRGAIMNTEAFF. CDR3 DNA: TGTGCCAGCAGCTTAGGGCGGGGGGCCATCATGAACACTGAAGCTTTCTTT. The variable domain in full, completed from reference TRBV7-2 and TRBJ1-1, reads GAGVSQSPSNKVTEKGKDVELRCDPISGHTALYWYRQSLGQGLEFLIYFQGNSAPDKSGLPSDRFSAERTGGSVSTLTIQRTQQEDSAVYLCASSLGRGAIMNTEAFFGQGTRLTVV.

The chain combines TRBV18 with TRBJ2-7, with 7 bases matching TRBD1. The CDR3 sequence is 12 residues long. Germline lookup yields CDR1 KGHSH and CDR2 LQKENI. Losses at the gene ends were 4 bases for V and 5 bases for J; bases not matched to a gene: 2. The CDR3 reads CASSQTGDEQYF. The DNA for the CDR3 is TGTGCCAGCTCACAAACAGGGGACGAGCAGTACTTC.